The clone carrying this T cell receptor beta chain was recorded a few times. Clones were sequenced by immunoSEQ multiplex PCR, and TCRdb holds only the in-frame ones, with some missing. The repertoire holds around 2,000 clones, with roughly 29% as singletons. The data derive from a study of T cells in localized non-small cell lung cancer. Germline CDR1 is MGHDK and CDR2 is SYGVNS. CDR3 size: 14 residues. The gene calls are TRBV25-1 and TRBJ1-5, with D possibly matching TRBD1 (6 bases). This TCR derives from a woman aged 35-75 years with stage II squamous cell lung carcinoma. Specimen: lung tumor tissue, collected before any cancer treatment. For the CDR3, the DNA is TGTCCCGAGGGGGTCAGGAGACCAAATCAGCCCCAGCATTTT. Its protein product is CPEGVRRPNQPQHF.